One and the same sample provided the 21 T cell receptor beta chains below, sequenced in a study of T cell responses to AZD1222 COVID-19 vaccine. The data were produced by immunoSEQ multiplex PCR, yet TCRdb's version contains in-frame clones alone and is incomplete. The sample records 110,000 to 150,000 clones, approximately 89% being singletons. Material: peripheral blood, obtained on day 0 of AZD1222 vaccination. Receptors were obtained from an adult in good health.

The chain recombines TRBV30 with TRBJ1-4; D gene unclear. With 4 bases removed from V and 5 bases from J, the gap between germline ends came to 11 bases. The germline CDR1 and CDR2 sequences are GTSNPN and SVGIG (reference sequence). The CDR3 runs to 13 residues. CDR3 sequence reads: CAWIGRMNEKLFF. CDR3 DNA sequence: TGTGCCTGGATAGGACGAATGAATGAAAAACTGTTTTTT. Full variable domain (outside the CDR3, taken from reference TRBV30 and TRBJ1-4): SQTIHQWPATLVQPVGSPLSLECTVEGTSNPNLYWYRQAAGRGLQLLFYSVGIGQISSEVPQNLSASRPQDRQFILSSKKLLLSDSGFYLCAWIGRMNEKLFFGSGTQLSVL.

This sequence joins TRBV13 and TRBJ1-1, with a tentative D call TRBD1 (5 bases). The CDR3 sequence is 13 residues long. V gave up 4 bases and J gave up 4 bases, with 10 bases separating them. Per germline, CDR1 PRHDT and CDR2 FYEKMQ (reference sequence). CDR3 coding DNA: TGTGCCAGCAGCTCTTGGACAAGCACTGAAGCTTTCTTT. Protein product: CASSSWTSTEAFF.

The chain recombines TRBV5-1 with TRBJ1-2, with a possible D match to TRBD1 (5 bases). Per germline, CDR1 SGHRS and CDR2 YFSETQ. The CDR3 has 14 amino acids. Trimming stripped 0 bases from V and 7 bases from J, with 13 bases between. CDR3 sequence (DNA): TGCGCCAGCAGCTTGGCTCGGGGCTGGGGTGGCTACACCTTC. It translates to CASSLARGWGGYTF.

The J gene is TRBJ2-5, the V gene TRBV3-1 (or the pseudogene TRBV3-2); D not certain. CDR1 is LGHDT, CDR2 YNNKEL, per germline (reference sequence). This CDR3 is built from 17 residues. V lost 0 bases to trimming and J lost 7 bases, with 21 bases between them. DNA of the CDR3: TGTGCCAGCAGCCAAGAGGTTGTGATGACCCCGACGGCGACCCAGTACTTC. Its protein product is CASSQEVVMTPTATQYF.

V and J are TRBV30 and TRBJ1-1; D not resolved. Trimming stripped 0 bases from V and 7 bases from J, with 9 bases between. CDR1 and CDR2 (germline): GTSNPN, SVGIG (reference sequence). The CDR3 is 12 residues long. CDR3 loop: CAWSVEFFEAFF. As DNA, the CDR3 is TGTGCCTGGAGTGTGGAATTTTTTGAAGCTTTCTTT.

The chain joins TRBV6-4 to TRBJ2-3, with 10 bases identical to TRBD1. This CDR3 contains 15 residues. V shed 2 bases, J shed 1 base, and the junction held 0 bases outside the gene matches. Looked up from germline, CDR1 is MRHNA and CDR2 is SNTAGT. The chain's CDR3 is CASSDGTGGTDTQYF. CDR3 bases: TGTGCCAGCAGTGACGGGACAGGGGGCACAGATACGCAGTATTTT.

The V call is TRBV20-1, the J call TRBJ2-3, with 13 nucleotides matching TRBD2. The V gene's germline CDR1 is DFQATT and CDR2 SNEGSKA (reference sequence). The CDR3 consists of 15 residues. The V gene end was trimmed by 3 bases and the J gene end by 4 bases; junction bases not matched to a gene: 4. This CDR3 is CSASGLAGVSDTQYF. The CDR3 region has the DNA TGCAGTGCTAGTGGACTAGCGGGAGTGTCAGATACGCAGTATTTT.

This chain links TRBV5-5 with TRBJ1-2; 9 bases match TRBD1. In germline, CDR1 is SGHKS, CDR2 YYEKEE (reference sequence). This CDR3 has 14 residues. The V and J ends lost 4 bases and 4 bases, in that order; junction bases with no gene match: 5. CDR3 coding DNA: TGTGCCAGCAGCCAGGGGACAGGGAGCTATGGCTACACCTTC. Residues: CASSQGTGSYGYTF.

This chain links TRBV19 with TRBJ1-5; 10 nucleotides match TRBD1. CDR3 length: 16 residues. Germline-derived CDR1 and CDR2 are LNHDA and SQIVND (reference sequence). V lost 6 bases, J lost 3 bases, and 8 bases stayed unmatched. The CDR3 loop reads CASRHPGQGDNQPQHF. In DNA, the CDR3 is TGTGCCAGTAGACATCCAGGACAGGGGGACAATCAGCCCCAGCATTTT.

The chain carries TRBV5-1 and TRBJ1-4; 7 positions match TRBD1. The CDR3 spans 14 residues. V was pared by 0 bases and J by 8 bases, with 4 bases of the junction left unmatched. From germline, CDR1 is SGHRS and CDR2 YFSETQ. This chain's CDR3 is CASSLAGQIEKLFF. CDR3 nucleotides: TGCGCCAGCAGCTTGGCGGGACAGATCGAAAAACTGTTTTTT.

The chain carries TRBV19 and TRBJ1-5, with D perhaps matching TRBD1 (6 bases). Trimming stripped 6 bases from V and 5 bases from J, with 20 bases between. Germline V CDR1 and CDR2: LNHDA, SQIVND (reference sequence). CDR3 length: 16 amino acids. CDR3 amino acids: CASSRRGTRGDQPQHF. Written as DNA, the CDR3 is TGTGCCAGTAGCCGGAGGGGGACCCGGGGGGATCAGCCCCAGCATTTT.

This chain uses TRBV11-3 with TRBJ2-2; unclear D gene. The CDR3 is 15 residues long. The V end was cut by 4 bases, the J end by 4 bases, with 13 bases between. The V gene's germline CDR1 is SGHNT and CDR2 YENEEA. CDR3 loop: CASSSRTWGTGELFF. The CDR3 bases are TGTGCCAGCAGCTCCCGGACCTGGGGCACCGGGGAGCTGTTTTTT.

The chain joins TRBV29-1 to TRBJ2-7; 9 bases are a match to TRBD1. The CDR3 totals 12 residues. After removal of 7 bases from V and 2 bases from J, the junction contained 3 bases not matched to a gene. The germline gives CDR1 SQVTM, CDR2 ANQGSEA. This CDR3 reads CSARTGAYEQYF. CDR3 DNA: TGCAGCGCTAGGACAGGGGCCTACGAGCAGTACTTC.

The CDR3 is CASSYRSNTDTQYF. DNA of the CDR3: TGTGCCAGCAGTTACAGGTCCAACACAGATACGCAGTATTTT. This chain links TRBV25-1 with TRBJ2-3, with TRBD1 as a possible D gene (5 bases). The germline CDR1 and CDR2 sequences are MGHDK and SYGVNS. The CDR3 has 14 residues. Trimming removed 5 bases from V and 2 bases from J, with 11 bases in between.

The chain is built from TRBV5-1 and TRBJ1-3; 10 bases align to TRBD1. Germline V CDR1 and CDR2: SGHRS, YFSETQ. V shed 4 bases, J shed 4 bases, and the junction held 5 bases outside the gene matches. The CDR3 consists of 15 residues. Here the CDR3 reads CASSQGTGAGNTIYF. The CDR3 DNA follows: TGCGCCAGCAGCCAGGGGACAGGGGCCGGAAACACCATATATTTT.

The V gene is TRBV6-5, the J gene TRBJ1-2, with D unresolved. The CDR3 length is 14 residues. V shed 2 bases and J shed 2 bases, with 9 bases lying between them. Germline assignment: CDR1 MNHEY and CDR2 SVGAGI. Here the CDR3 DNA reads TGTGCCAGCAGTTACCCCAGGAGCAACTATGGCTACACCTTC. It is translated as CASSYPRSNYGYTF.

The CDR3 region has the DNA TGTGCTAGTGGGACCGGACAGCGAAGTAATGAAAAACTGTTTTTT. Translation: CASGTGQRSNEKLFF. The genes are TRBV12-5 and TRBJ1-4, with D possibly matching TRBD1 (6 bases). CDR1 is LGHNT and CDR2 is FRNRAP in the germline V gene. This CDR3 has 15 amino acids. The V and J ends lost 6 bases and 4 bases respectively, with 15 bases between them.

The chain carries TRBV20-1 and TRBJ1-2; D unresolved. The length of the CDR3 is 11 residues. Germline values: CDR1 DFQATT, CDR2 SNEGSKA (reference sequence). Written as DNA, the CDR3 is TGCAGCGCCGGACTAAACTATGGCTACACCTTC. It is translated as CSAGLNYGYTF.

The CDR3, as DNA: TGTGCCAGCAGCTTGCGGGGGGGCCGTTGGGAGACCCAGTACTTC. Amino acid sequence: CASSLRGGRWETQYF. The chain couples TRBV5-4 to TRBJ2-5, with TRBD2 matching over 8 bases. V was clipped by 1 base and J by 5 bases; unmatched bases: 7. The CDR3 loop spans 15 amino acids. Germline V gene sequence: CDR1 SGHNT, CDR2 YYREEE (reference sequence). The full variable domain, rest sourced from reference TRBV5-4 and TRBJ2-5, is ETGVTQSPTHLIKTRGQQVTLRCSSQSGHNTVSWYQQALGQGPQFIFQYYREEENGRGNFPPRFSGLQFPNYSSELNVNALELDDSALYLCASSLRGGRWETQYFGPGTRLLVL.

The rearrangement uses TRBV3-1 (or the pseudogene TRBV3-2) and TRBJ2-2; D possibly corresponds to TRBD2 (6 bases). Trimming took 1 base from V and 3 from J, leaving 12 bases between them. Per germline, CDR1 LGHDT and CDR2 YNNKEL (reference sequence). CDR3 length equals 16 residues. This chain's CDR3 is CASSQGGLAYTGELFF. The DNA for the CDR3 is TGTGCCAGCAGCCAAGGTGGGCTAGCGTACACCGGGGAGCTGTTTTTT.

The V and J genes are TRBV25-1 and TRBJ2-7; 9 bases agree with TRBD1. From germline, CDR1 is MGHDK and CDR2 SYGVNS. The length of the CDR3 is 13 residues. Germline trimming cut 9 bases from V and 2 bases from J; bases unmatched to any gene: 5. CDR3 sequence: CARGQGGTYEQYF. CDR3 coding DNA: TGTGCCAGGGGACAGGGTGGCACCTACGAGCAGTACTTC.